This T cell receptor beta chain is from a study of CD8 T cells in ankylosing spondylitis (dated by TCRdb to about 2017). Concerning the study at large: To find TCR variants linked to disease, the study profiled T cell receptor beta repertoires in ankylosing spondylitis patients and healthy donors. In total, the full study cohort was made up of 95 to 110 healthy donors and some 26 ankylosing spondylitis patients. Peripheral blood was sampled, and synovial fluid was also collected from ankylosing spondylitis patients.

The investigation overall reported the following: According to the report, matched synovial fluid samples from ankylosing spondylitis patients were significantly enriched for the disease-linked clones. Blood from ankylosing spondylitis patients appeared to be characterized by a TCR beta motif made up of fewer than ten highly homologous amino acid variants. Some motif variants had previously been reported in the synovial fluid and blood of reactive arthritis patients, which suggests shared mechanisms of disease initiation. A CD8+ phenotype was shown by the disease-linked clones, which were found at relatively low frequencies in peripheral blood.

This clonotype was seen ten or more times. Its binding antigen is unknown. No much larger clone is present one base from it, and per-base qualities are unavailable. The sequencing machine was an Illumina HiSeq 2500. Quantitative 5'-RACE with molecular barcodes was the method used to prepare the TCR beta libraries. The original methods were these. A new computational method, built on a probabilistic model of VDJ rearrangement, was used to identify disease-linked TCR variants. The public sequencing data were trimmed at Q25 with fastp and processed into clonotypes with MiXCR by TCRdb, which kept only in-frame beta chains. Rows merge per CDR3 protein into single entries with the most common DNA and genes. The V and J calls were not made by the authors but by TCRdb's processing. This sample holds about 130,000 distinct CDR3 sequences; roughly an eighth were observed only once. Together, the top ten hold just under 3% of the sample.

Sequences LNHNV (CDR1) and YYDKDF (CDR2) are obtained from the germline V gene (reference sequence). V loses 5 bases, J loses 6 bases, and the germline ends lie 17 bases apart. From cysteine to phenylalanine, the CDR3 is 14 amino acids long. The entry retains the CDR3 DNA only, 42 bases that are in frame from base 1. The receptor was derived from a female donor with ankylosing spondylitis or in good health (not recorded which). Sequencing used blood, either unsorted or a sorted T cell fraction (not recorded which). This chain joins TRBV15 to TRBJ2-7, with TRBD2 as a weak D call on 6 bases. This receptor carries the CDR3 CATSDKTRRGEQYF. The DNA reads TGTGCCACCAGCGATAAGACACGGAGGGGCGAGCAGTACTTC.